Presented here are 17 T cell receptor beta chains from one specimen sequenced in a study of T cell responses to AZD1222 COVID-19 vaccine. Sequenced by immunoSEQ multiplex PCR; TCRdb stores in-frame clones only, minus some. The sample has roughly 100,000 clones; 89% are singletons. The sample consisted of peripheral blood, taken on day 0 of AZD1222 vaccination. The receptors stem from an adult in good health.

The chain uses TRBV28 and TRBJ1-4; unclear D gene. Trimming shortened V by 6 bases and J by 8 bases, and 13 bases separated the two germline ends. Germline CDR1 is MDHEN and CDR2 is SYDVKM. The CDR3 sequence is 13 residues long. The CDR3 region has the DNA TGTGCCAGCAGGGCCCGGGCGTACGAAAAACTGTTTTTT. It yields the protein CASRARAYEKLFF. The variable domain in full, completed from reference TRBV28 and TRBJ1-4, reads DVKVTQSSRYLVKRTGEKVFLECVQDMDHENMFWYRQDPGLGLRLIYFSYDVKMKEKGDIPEGYSVSREKKERFSLILESASTNQTSMYLCASRARAYEKLFFGSGTQLSVL.

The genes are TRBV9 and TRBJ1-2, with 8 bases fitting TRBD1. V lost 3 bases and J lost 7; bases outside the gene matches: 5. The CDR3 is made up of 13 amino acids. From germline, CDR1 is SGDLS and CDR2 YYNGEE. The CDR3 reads CASSAGGAGGYTF. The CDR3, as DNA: TGTGCCAGCAGCGCAGGGGGCGCGGGTGGCTACACCTTC.

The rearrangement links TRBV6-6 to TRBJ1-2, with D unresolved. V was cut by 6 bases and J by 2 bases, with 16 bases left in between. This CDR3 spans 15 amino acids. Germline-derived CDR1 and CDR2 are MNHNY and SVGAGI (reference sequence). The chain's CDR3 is CASRTDLDTNYGYTF. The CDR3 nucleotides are TGTGCCAGCAGGACCGACCTGGATACGAACTATGGCTACACCTTC.

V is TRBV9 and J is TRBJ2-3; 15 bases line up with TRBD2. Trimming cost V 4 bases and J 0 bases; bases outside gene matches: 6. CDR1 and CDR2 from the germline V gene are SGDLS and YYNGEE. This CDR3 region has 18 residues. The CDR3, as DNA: TGTGCCAGCAGCCCGAGGACTAGCGGGGGGGCTAGCACAGATACGCAGTATTTT. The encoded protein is CASSPRTSGGASTDTQYF.

CDR3 sequence: CASIKPIGARDGYTF. Written as DNA, the CDR3 is TGTGCCAGCATCAAGCCGATAGGGGCGCGGGATGGCTACACCTTC. V gene TRBV25-1 combines with J gene TRBJ1-2; possibly TRBD1 for D (5 bases). The CDR3 has 15 residues. Trimming pared 7 bases from V and 6 bases from J, leaving 21 bases between. Germline CDR1 reads MGHDK; CDR2 reads SYGVNS.

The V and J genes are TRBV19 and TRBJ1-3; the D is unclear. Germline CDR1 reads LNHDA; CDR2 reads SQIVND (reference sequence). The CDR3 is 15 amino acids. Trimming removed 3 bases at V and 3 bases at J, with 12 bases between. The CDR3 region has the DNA TGTGCCAGTAGTATCGGACCTTCGGGTGGAAACACCATATATTTT. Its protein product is CASSIGPSGGNTIYF.

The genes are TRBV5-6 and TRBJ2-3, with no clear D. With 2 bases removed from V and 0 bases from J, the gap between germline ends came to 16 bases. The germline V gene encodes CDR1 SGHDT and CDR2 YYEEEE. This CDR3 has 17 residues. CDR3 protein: CASSFISLGFSTDTQYF. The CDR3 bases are TGTGCCAGCAGCTTTATTTCCCTCGGGTTCAGCACAGATACGCAGTATTTT.

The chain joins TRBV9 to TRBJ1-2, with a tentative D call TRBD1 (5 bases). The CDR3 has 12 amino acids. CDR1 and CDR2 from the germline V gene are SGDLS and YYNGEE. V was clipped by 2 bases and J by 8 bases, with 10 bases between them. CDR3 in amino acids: CASSVAGYGYTF. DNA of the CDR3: TGTGCCAGCAGCGTCGCAGGGTACGGCTACACCTTC.

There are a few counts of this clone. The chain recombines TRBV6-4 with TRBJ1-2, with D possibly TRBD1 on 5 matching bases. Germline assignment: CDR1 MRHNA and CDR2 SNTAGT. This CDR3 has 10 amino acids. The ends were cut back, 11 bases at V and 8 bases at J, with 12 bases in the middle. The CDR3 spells CAASQGGYTF. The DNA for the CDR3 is TGTGCCGCTTCTCAGGGCGGCTACACCTTC.

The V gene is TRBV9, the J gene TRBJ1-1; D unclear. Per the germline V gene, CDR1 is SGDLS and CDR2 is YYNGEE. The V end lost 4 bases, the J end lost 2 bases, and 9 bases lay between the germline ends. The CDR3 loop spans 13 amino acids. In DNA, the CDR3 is TGTGCCAGCAGCACAGCCCCAAACACTGAAGCTTTCTTT. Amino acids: CASSTAPNTEAFF. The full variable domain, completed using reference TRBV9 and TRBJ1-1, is DSGVTQTPKHLITATGQRVTLRCSPRSGDLSVYWYQQSLDQGLQFLIQYYNGEERAKGNILERFSAQQFPDLHSELNLSSLELGDSALYFCASSTAPNTEAFFGQGTRLTVV.

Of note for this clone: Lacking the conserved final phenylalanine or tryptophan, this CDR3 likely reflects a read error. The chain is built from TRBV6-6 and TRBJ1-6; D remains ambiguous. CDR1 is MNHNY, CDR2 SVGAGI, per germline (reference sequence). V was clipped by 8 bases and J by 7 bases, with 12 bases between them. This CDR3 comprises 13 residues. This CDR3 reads CASVPRPNSPLHL. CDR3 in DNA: TGTGCCAGCGTTCCCAGGCCAAATTCACCCCTCCACCTT.

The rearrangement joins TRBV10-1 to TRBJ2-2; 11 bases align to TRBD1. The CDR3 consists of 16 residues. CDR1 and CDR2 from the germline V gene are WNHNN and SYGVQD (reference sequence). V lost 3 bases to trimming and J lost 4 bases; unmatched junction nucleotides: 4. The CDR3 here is CASSDTGTGGTGELFF. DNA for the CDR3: TGCGCCAGCAGTGACACCGGGACAGGGGGCACCGGGGAGCTGTTTTTT.

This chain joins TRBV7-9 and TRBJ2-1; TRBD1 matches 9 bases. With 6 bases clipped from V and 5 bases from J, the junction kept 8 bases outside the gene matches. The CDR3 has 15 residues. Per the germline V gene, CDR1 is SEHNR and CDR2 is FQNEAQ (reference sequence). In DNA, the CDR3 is TGTGCCAGCAGGTCCGGGACAGGGACTAACAATGAGCAGTTCTTC. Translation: CASRSGTGTNNEQFF.

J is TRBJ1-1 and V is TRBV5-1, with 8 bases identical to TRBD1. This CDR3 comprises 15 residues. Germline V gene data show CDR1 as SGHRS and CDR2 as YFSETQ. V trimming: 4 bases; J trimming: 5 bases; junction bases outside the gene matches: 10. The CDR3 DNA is TGCGCCAGCAGCCTGACAGGGGACAGGACTACTGAAGCTTTCTTT. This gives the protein CASSLTGDRTTEAFF.

The CDR3 reads CASSDVRGWRGYEQYF. CDR3 DNA sequence: TGTGCCAGCAGTGATGTCCGGGGGTGGAGGGGCTACGAGCAGTACTTC. The rearrangement uses TRBV2 and TRBJ2-7; possibly TRBD2 for D (6 bases). V was trimmed by 3 bases and J by 3 bases, leaving 18 bases between them. Germline V gene lookup returns CDR1 SNHLY and CDR2 FYNNEI. The CDR3 contains 16 residues.

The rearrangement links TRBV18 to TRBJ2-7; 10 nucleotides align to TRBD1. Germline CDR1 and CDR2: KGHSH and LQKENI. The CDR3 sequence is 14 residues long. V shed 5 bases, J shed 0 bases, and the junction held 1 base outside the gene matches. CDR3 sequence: CASSGTGDSYEQYF. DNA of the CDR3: TGTGCCAGCTCAGGGACAGGGGACTCCTACGAGCAGTACTTC.

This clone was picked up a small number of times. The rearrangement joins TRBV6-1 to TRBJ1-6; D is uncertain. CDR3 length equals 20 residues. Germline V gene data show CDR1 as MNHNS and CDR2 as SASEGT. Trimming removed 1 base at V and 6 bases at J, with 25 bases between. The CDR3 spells CASSEVVQVYRVIGNSPLHF. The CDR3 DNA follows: TGTGCCAGCAGTGAAGTGGTGCAGGTTTATAGAGTTATCGGTAATTCACCCCTCCACTTT.